The rows below give T cell receptor beta chains drawn from one sample of a study of control samples from healthy donors and cancer patients. This table comes from immunoSEQ multiplex PCR, and its TCRdb copy is limited to in-frame clones, with some not included. The data contain about 100,000 clones, approximately 82% of them seen just once; the ten biggest clones take up around 6.4%. The sequenced sample was blood. Every receptor here comes from a man aged 18 to 29 in good health. Both conserved end residues are part of each CDR3. The order of the fields is V gene, J gene, D gene, clone size, CDR3 DNA, CDR3 protein. D genes are given only for firm matches. Not every row has a clone size; where given, it reads once, few, many or a size class.

TRBV3-1/TRBV3-2	TRBJ2-1	-	-	TGTGCCAGCAGTCTTGGGACTGGCTACAATGAGCAGTTCTTC	CASSLGTGYNEQFF
TRBV18	TRBJ2-5	-	once	TGTGCCAGCTCACTGCAGGGCGGGGAGACCCAGTACTTC	CASSLQGGETQYF
TRBV9	TRBJ2-1	-	-	TGTGCCAGCAGCGACTATAGCGCGAATCCCTACAATGAGCAGTTCTTC	CASSDYSANPYNEQFF
TRBV6-2/TRBV6-3	TRBJ1-1	TRBD1	few	TGTGCCAGCAGTTCCTCAGGGACAGCCTACTCTCTGAACACTGAAGCTTTCTTT	CASSSSGTAYSLNTEAFF
TRBV6-2/TRBV6-3	TRBJ2-1	-	-	TGTGCCAGCAGTCCCTCAGAGGGGGGGCTCCGCCGGAATGAGCAGTTCTTC	CASSPSEGGLRRNEQFF
TRBV10-3	TRBJ1-4	-	few	TGTGCCATCAGTGAGGGGGCCCTGGGCGAAAAACTGTTTTTT	CAISEGALGEKLFF
TRBV4-3	TRBJ1-4	TRBD1	-	TGCGCCAGCAGCCTCGCACCGGGACAGTTTAATGAAAAACTGTTTTTT	CASSLAPGQFNEKLFF
TRBV11-3	TRBJ2-3	-	-	TGTGCCAGCAGCAAAGGACTAGAGGGGGTCACAGATACGCAGTATTTT	CASSKGLEGVTDTQYF
TRBV11-2	TRBJ2-7	-	-	TGTGCCAGCAGCTCAATTCAACGGTCCTACGAGCAGTACTTC	CASSSIQRSYEQYF
TRBV7-9	TRBJ1-2	-	-	TGTGCCAGCAGCTCCCTCCCGGGACATCCTGGCTATGGCTACACCTTC	CASSSLPGHPGYGYTF
TRBV4-1	TRBJ2-5	-	-	TGCGCCAGCAGCCAGTCCCTGTACCAAGAGACCCAGTACTTC	CASSQSLYQETQYF
TRBV5-1	TRBJ1-1	-	-	TGCGCCAGCAGCTTCCAGCTGAACACTGAAGCTTTCTTT	CASSFQLNTEAFF
TRBV7-9	TRBJ1-5	-	-	TGTGCCAGCAGCTTGAGCAATCAGCCCCAGCATTTT	CASSLSNQPQHF
TRBV10-2	TRBJ2-7	-	-	TGCGCCAGCAGTGAGTCCTCAACCTACGAGCAGTACTTC	CASSESSTYEQYF
TRBV6-5	TRBJ1-6	TRBD1	-	TGTGCCAGCAGTTACGTTTCCGGGACAGATAATTCACCCCTCCACTTT	CASSYVSGTDNSPLHF
TRBV5-1	TRBJ2-4	-	-	TGCGCCAGCAGCTTGGGAGACACGGGGAACATTCAGTACTTC	CASSLGDTGNIQYF
TRBV18	TRBJ1-2	-	many	TGTGCCAGCTCACCACCCCAGTGGCAGAACTATGGCTACACCTTC	CASSPPQWQNYGYTF
TRBV7-2	TRBJ2-7	-	-	TGTGCCAGCAGCTTAGTAGGGGGGTTTGGCCACGAGCAGTACTTC	CASSLVGGFGHEQYF
TRBV28	TRBJ2-5	TRBD2	-	TGTGCCAGCAGGGGGGGGACGACGGGGACCCAGTACTTC	CASRGGTTGTQYF
TRBV4-1	TRBJ2-1	TRBD2	-	TGCGCCAGCAGCCGGGGACTAGCGGGGGCCAATGAGCAGTTCTTC	CASSRGLAGANEQFF
TRBV27	TRBJ1-2	-	once	TGTGCCAGCAACCTATCTGTCTACACCTTC	CASNLSVYTF
TRBV3-1/TRBV3-2	TRBJ1-4	-	-	TGTGCCAGCAGTATGATAGGAGGGGTAGGCGTTAATGAAAAACTGTTTTTT	CASSMIGGVGVNEKLFF
TRBV5-1	TRBJ1-2	-	-	TGCGCCAGCAGCTTCGGCAGGCACAACTATGGCTACACCTTC	CASSFGRHNYGYTF
TRBV25-1	TRBJ1-1	-	few	TGTGCCAGCAGTGAACTCCAAGGGGCCACTGAAGCTTTCTTT	CASSELQGATEAFF
TRBV3-1/TRBV3-2	TRBJ2-6	-	-	TGTGCCAGCAGCCCCCCGGGGCACTCCGAAGAGGGGGCCAACGTCCTGACTTTC	CASSPPGHSEEGANVLTF
TRBV9	TRBJ1-4	TRBD1	once	TGTGCCAGCAGCGCGACAGGGAGCCTAAGGGAAAAACTGTTTTTT	CASSATGSLREKLFF
TRBV6-6	TRBJ2-7	-	-	TGTGCCAGCAGTTACCGGGACGCCTCCTACGAGCAGTACTTC	CASSYRDASYEQYF
TRBV30	TRBJ1-1	-	-	TGTGCCTGGAGGGACCGGACAGCGAACACTGAAGCTTTCTTT	CAWRDRTANTEAFF
TRBV2	TRBJ1-2	-	-	TGTGCCAGCAGTGAAATCGGCGCGGGATTGGAAGGCTACACCTTC	CASSEIGAGLEGYTF
TRBV29-1	TRBJ2-7	TRBD2	-	TGCAGCGTTGTCTCTCGAGGCCCTTTCACTAGCGGGGGAGCCTACGAGCAGTACTTC	CSVVSRGPFTSGGAYEQYF
TRBV6-6	TRBJ2-2	TRBD2	few	TGTGCCAGCAGACGAACTAGCGGGGGGGTAAACACCGGGGAGCTGTTTTTT	CASRRTSGGVNTGELFF
TRBV5-6	TRBJ1-2	-	-	TGTGCCAGCAGCTTGTCCAGGGATTATGGCTACACCTTC	CASSLSRDYGYTF
TRBV5-4	TRBJ2-7	-	-	TGTGCCAGCAGCTTAATCGCGGGGACCGAGCAGTACTTC	CASSLIAGTEQYF
TRBV6-6	TRBJ2-7	-	-	TGTGCCAGCAGTTACTCAGACGGTAACTACGAGCAGTACTTC	CASSYSDGNYEQYF
TRBV30	TRBJ2-3	-	-	TGTGCCTGGAGGATCTACGCAGATACGCAGTATTTT	CAWRIYADTQYF
TRBV4-3	TRBJ1-2	TRBD1	-	TGCGCCAGCAGCCACCACGGACAGGGGAGAGGCTACACCTTC	CASSHHGQGRGYTF
TRBV3-1/TRBV3-2	TRBJ1-2	-	once	TGTGCCAGCAGCCAAGATTCTGGGCGGGGAGGCTACACCTTC	CASSQDSGRGGYTF
TRBV11-3	TRBJ2-5	TRBD2	few	TGTGCCAGCAGCCCGGGGGGGCGGGATCAAGAGACCCAGTACTTC	CASSPGGRDQETQYF
TRBV10-3	TRBJ2-1	TRBD1	-	TGTGCCATCCAAGAGACAGGGGGCTACAATGAGCAGTTCTTC	CAIQETGGYNEQFF
TRBV15	TRBJ2-3	TRBD2	-	TGTGCCACCAGCAGAGATAGAGGACTAGTGTATTCATCGGATACGCAGTATTTT	CATSRDRGLVYSSDTQYF
TRBV12-5	TRBJ2-1	-	-	TGTGCTAGTGGTTTGGATCGGACAGCGTACTCCTACAATGAGCAGTTCTTC	CASGLDRTAYSYNEQFF